The 29 T cell receptor beta chains below were found in one sample sequenced in a study of persistence of HIV-infected CD4 T cells (dated by TCRdb to the early 2020s). The immunoSEQ hsTCRB assay version 4, run in survey mode, was used to sequence TCRbeta repertoires from genomic DNA. The clones in this table, taken by TCRdb from immuneACCESS, are in-frame only. Not every clone is retained; where verified, under half of the shortfall comes from an unresolved V gene, and the cause of the rest is unknown. A total of 30,000 to 45,000 clones appear in this sample, approximately 87% of them only once. The top ten constitute 5.4% of the sample. These TCRs' antigens remain unknown. This specimen's treatment or condition label, per the study, means: suppressive antiretroviral therapy. A pool of overlapping 15-mer peptides from HIV-1 Gag, at 1 ug per peptide per mL, was used to stimulate the cells. Memory CD4+ T cells that did not respond, being CD40L-negative, CD69-negative and CD45RO-high, were sorted as memory populations depleted of antigen-responding cells.

Sequencing was performed on cultured CD4+ T cells from PBMCs, taken from a patient who received antiretroviral therapy. Taken with the paper, the label for cell subset or site translates to: CD40L-CD69- CD45RO-high memory CD4 T cells not responding to Gag peptides. These receptors were taken from an adult with HIV. The donor label of this sample is uncertain.

V is TRBV12-5 and J is TRBJ2-3; 11 nucleotides align to TRBD1. With 6 bases clipped from V and 2 bases from J, the junction kept 7 bases outside the gene matches. Germline values: CDR1 LGHNT, CDR2 FRNRAP. The CDR3 is 16 residues long. The CDR3 reads CASGYRDRGATDTQYF. The CDR3, as DNA: TGTGCTAGTGGCTACCGGGACAGGGGGGCCACAGATACGCAGTATTTT. Using reference TRBV12-5 and TRBJ2-3 for the parts outside the CDR3, the full variable domain is DARVTQTPRHKVTEMGQEVTMRCQPILGHNTVFWYRQTMMQGLELLAYFRNRAPLDDSGMPKDRFSAEMPDATLATLKIQPSEPRDSAVYFCASGYRDRGATDTQYFGPGTRLTVL.

In this sample, this clone turned up once. The CDR3 sequence is CASSLWTGAPDTQYF. The CDR3 DNA reads TGTGCCAGCAGCTTATGGACAGGGGCTCCAGATACGCAGTATTTT. The chain carries TRBV7-9 and TRBJ2-3, with 9 bases aligning to TRBD1. CDR1 and CDR2 from the germline V gene are SEHNR and FQNEAQ (reference sequence). The CDR3 extends over 15 amino acids. V lost 2 bases and J lost 4; bases outside the gene matches: 4.

This rearrangement joins TRBV6-6 to TRBJ1-6; D is ambiguous. Germline lookup yields CDR1 MNHNY and CDR2 SVGAGI (reference sequence). Trimming removed 6 bases from V and 8 bases from J, with 11 bases in between. There are 13 residues in the CDR3. DNA of the CDR3: TGTGCCAGCAGGGGTGACTGGGATTCACCCCTCCACTTT. This encodes CASRGDWDSPLHF.

The genes are TRBV7-9 and TRBJ2-7, with TRBD2 identical over 11 bases. The CDR3 is made up of 14 amino acids. The trim removed 5 bases at V and 2 bases at J, leaving 2 bases unmatched. Germline CDR1 is SEHNR and CDR2 is FQNEAQ (reference sequence). CDR3 nucleotide sequence: TGTGCCAGCAGCAATAGCGGGGGGGCCTACGAGCAGTACTTC. Translation gives CASSNSGGAYEQYF.

The gene calls are TRBV7-6 and TRBJ2-1; the match to TRBD2 covers 9 bases. Germline CDR1 reads SGHVS; CDR2 reads FNYEAQ. The CDR3 has 15 amino acids. V was pared by 1 base and J by 8 bases, with 6 bases of the junction left unmatched. As DNA, the CDR3 is TGTGCCAGCAGCTTAGGGGCTAGCGGGGTATATGAGCAGTTCTTC. Protein product: CASSLGASGVYEQFF. The full variable domain, completed using reference TRBV7-6 and TRBJ2-1, is GAGVSQSPRYKVTKRGQDVALRCDPISGHVSLYWYRQALGQGPEFLTYFNYEAQQDKSGLPNDRFSAERPEGSISTLTIQRTEQRDSAMYRCASSLGASGVYEQFFGPGTRLTVL.

V is TRBV9 and J is TRBJ1-2, with a weak D call TRBD1 (5 bases). Germline CDR1 SGDLS, CDR2 YYNGEE. The CDR3 totals 14 residues. V shed 1 base and J shed 8 bases, with 15 bases lying between them. CDR3 in DNA: TGTGCCAGCAGCGTATCTGACAGCCGAGGGGGCTACACCTTC. Protein product: CASSVSDSRGGYTF.

The rearrangement joins TRBV5-1 to TRBJ2-3; D may correspond to TRBD1 or TRBD2 (5 bases each). Germline loops: CDR1 SGHRS, CDR2 YFSETQ. The CDR3 length is 14 residues. V lost 5 bases to trimming and J lost 0 bases, with 10 bases between them. This chain's CDR3 is CASSRDGSTDTQYF. The CDR3 coding sequence is TGCGCCAGCAGTCGGGACGGAAGCACAGATACGCAGTATTTT. Supplemented by reference TRBV5-1 and TRBJ2-3, the full variable domain reads KAGVTQTPRYLIKTRGQQVTLSCSPISGHRSVSWYQQTPGQGLQFLFEYFSETQRNKGNFPGRFSGRQFSNSRSEMNVSTLELGDSALYLCASSRDGSTDTQYFGPGTRLTVL.

This chain connects TRBV9 to TRBJ1-6; TRBD1 might be the D (6 bases). Germline-derived CDR1 and CDR2 are SGDLS and YYNGEE. The CDR3 is made up of 15 amino acids. The V and J ends lost 0 bases and 5 bases respectively, with 9 bases between them. CDR3 nucleotide sequence: TGTGCCAGCAGCGTAGAGACAGGCGATAATTCACCCCTCCACTTT. Encoded protein: CASSVETGDNSPLHF.

This clone was seen a single time. The gene calls are TRBV10-1 and TRBJ2-7; D remains ambiguous. With 1 base removed from V and 6 bases from J, the gap between germline ends came to 16 bases. CDR1 is WNHNN, CDR2 SYGVQD, per germline (reference sequence). The CDR3 extends over 15 amino acids. The CDR3 sequence is CASSEWAAATSEQYF. The CDR3 DNA reads TGCGCCAGCAGTGAGTGGGCAGCCGCCACCTCCGAGCAGTACTTC.

The chain joins TRBV27 to TRBJ2-2; 8 nucleotides align to TRBD2. With 3 bases clipped from V and 5 bases from J, the junction kept 14 bases outside the gene matches. CDR3 length equals 18 residues. Looked up from germline, CDR1 is MNHEY and CDR2 is SMNVEV (reference sequence). CDR3 loop: CASSFGGTRHIRTGELFF. The CDR3 DNA reads TGTGCCAGCAGTTTTGGAGGGACTAGACATATAAGAACCGGGGAGCTGTTTTTT.

The genes are TRBV11-1 and TRBJ2-1; possibly TRBD2 for D (6 bases). V gave up 8 bases and J gave up 5 bases, with 16 bases separating them. The CDR3 has 14 amino acids. Germline loops: CDR1 SGHAT, CDR2 FQDESV (reference sequence). CDR3 protein: CASSAMGLDNEQFF. Written as DNA, the CDR3 is TGTGCCAGCTCCGCCATGGGACTGGACAATGAGCAGTTCTTC.

The rearrangement links TRBV2 to TRBJ1-2, with a weak D call TRBD1 (5 bases). V lost 2 bases and J 4 bases, leaving 11 bases between the germline ends. The CDR3 totals 14 residues. Germline CDR1 and CDR2: SNHLY and FYNNEI. CDR3 sequence: CASSENPGTYGYTF. The CDR3 DNA follows: TGTGCCAGCAGTGAAAACCCCGGGACCTATGGCTACACCTTC.

This clone was seen once. The CDR3 DNA reads TGTGCCAGTAGTATAGAGGCCGGACAGGGGGCACCTACTAACTATGGCTACACCTTC. As protein: CASSIEAGQGAPTNYGYTF. This chain joins TRBV19 and TRBJ1-2; 11 positions agree with TRBD1. Trimming cost V 0 bases and J 0 bases; bases outside gene matches: 9. In germline, CDR1 is LNHDA, CDR2 SQIVND (reference sequence). This CDR3 is built from 19 residues.

V gene TRBV7-2 combines with J gene TRBJ2-1; D is uncertain. This CDR3 is built from 14 residues. The ends were cut back, 6 bases at V and 0 bases at J, with 9 bases in the middle. Germline CDR1 and CDR2: SGHTA and FQGNSA. CDR3 protein: CASRAVTSYNEQFF. CDR3 nucleotides: TGTGCCAGCAGAGCCGTGACCTCCTACAATGAGCAGTTCTTC.

V and J are TRBV7-9 and TRBJ1-2, with D tentatively TRBD1 (5 bases). V was shortened by 5 bases and J by 10 bases, with 14 bases between the two germline ends. Germline CDR1 is SEHNR and CDR2 is FQNEAQ (reference sequence). This CDR3 region has 12 residues. CDR3 coding DNA: TGTGCCAGCAGCCTCTCGACAGAGGCCTACACCTTC. Residues: CASSLSTEAYTF.

The chain combines TRBV27 with TRBJ2-7, with D maybe TRBD1 (6 bases). The CDR3 totals 16 residues. The V gene's germline CDR1 is MNHEY and CDR2 SMNVEV (reference sequence). V was clipped by 5 bases and J by 6 bases, with 23 bases between them. The CDR3 coding sequence is TGTGCCAGCAGTATCCCCGGACAGCCGAAACGGATCGAGCAGTACTTC. This codes for CASSIPGQPKRIEQYF.

The J gene is TRBJ1-6, the V gene TRBV28; a weak D match, TRBD1 (5 bases). Deletions cut 8 bases from V and 0 bases from J, with 11 bases between. Germline V gene lookup returns CDR1 MDHEN and CDR2 SYDVKM. The CDR3 runs to 15 residues. The CDR3: CASRSGNSYNSPLHF. The CDR3 DNA reads TGTGCCAGCCGTTCAGGGAACTCCTATAATTCACCCCTCCACTTT.

V usage is TRBV28 and J usage is TRBJ2-7, with TRBD1 matching 10 bases. This CDR3 region has 15 residues. J lost 2 bases, V lost 3 bases, and 4 bases had no gene match. The germline V gene has CDR1 MDHEN and CDR2 SYDVKM. CDR3 loop: CASSFRDRGTYEQYF. CDR3 coding DNA: TGTGCCAGCAGTTTCCGGGACAGGGGTACCTACGAGCAGTACTTC.

The chain employs TRBV6-6 and TRBJ2-1; TRBD2 aligns across 7 bases. This CDR3 has 14 residues. Germline V lookup: CDR1 MNHNY, CDR2 SVGAGI (reference sequence). V shed 6 bases, J shed 7 bases, and the junction held 9 bases outside the gene matches. This CDR3 reads CASSLSTSPNEQFF. CDR3 bases: TGTGCCAGCAGCTTATCGACTAGCCCGAATGAGCAGTTCTTC.

The gene calls are TRBV6-5 and TRBJ1-2; 11 bases line up with TRBD1. Germline V gene sequence: CDR1 MNHEY, CDR2 SVGAGI. J was trimmed by 7 bases and V by 6 bases; bases with no gene match: 7. The CDR3 sequence is 14 residues long. In DNA, the CDR3 is TGTGCCAGCAGGCCTGGGACAGGGGGTTCTGGCTACACCTTC. It yields the protein CASRPGTGGSGYTF.

This chain uses TRBV28 with TRBJ2-2; D unclear. CDR3 size: 15 residues. Germline values: CDR1 MDHEN, CDR2 SYDVKM. The V end lost 7 bases, the J end lost 2 bases, and 14 bases lay between the germline ends. This CDR3 is CASTVPGPNTGELFF. The CDR3 DNA reads TGTGCCAGCACCGTGCCTGGACCCAACACCGGGGAGCTGTTTTTT. Together with reference TRBV28 and TRBJ2-2, the CDR3 gives the full variable domain: DVKVTQSSRYLVKRTGEKVFLECVQDMDHENMFWYRQDPGLGLRLIYFSYDVKMKEKGDIPEGYSVSREKKERFSLILESASTNQTSMYLCASTVPGPNTGELFFGEGSRLTVL.

This chain connects TRBV7-2 to TRBJ1-5; D unresolved. Trimming took 8 bases from V and 0 from J, leaving 8 bases between them. From germline, CDR1 is SGHTA and CDR2 FQGNSA. The CDR3 has 13 amino acids. CDR3 DNA sequence: TGTGCCAGCCAGGACGGTAGCAATCAGCCCCAGCATTTT. Translating gives CASQDGSNQPQHF.

The rearrangement links TRBV20-1 to TRBJ2-7; unclear D gene. CDR3 length: 11 residues. Looked up from germline, CDR1 is DFQATT and CDR2 is SNEGSKA (reference sequence). Trimming took off 2 bases at V and 3 bases at J, with 5 bases between the two ends. In DNA, the CDR3 is TGCAGTGCTAGAAAGGACTACGAGCAGTACTTC. Translated, it gives CSARKDYEQYF.

The chain uses TRBV10-2 and TRBJ1-1, with D maybe TRBD1 (5 bases). The germline V gene encodes CDR1 WSHSY and CDR2 SAAADI. The CDR3 covers 13 residues. Trimming shortened V by 6 bases and J by 1 base, and 9 bases separated the two germline ends. The CDR3 DNA is TGCGCCAGCAGCCTCGGACAGAACACTGAAGCTTTCTTT. Translation: CASSLGQNTEAFF.

This chain uses TRBV6-5 with TRBJ1-1, with D unclear. The CDR3 has 14 amino acids. Trimming stripped 0 bases from V and 7 bases from J, with 12 bases between. Germline CDR1 MNHEY, CDR2 SVGAGI. In DNA form, the CDR3 reads TGTGCCAGCAGTTACTCGAGAACGAGGATTGAAGCTTTCTTT. It is translated as CASSYSRTRIEAFF.

This rearrangement joins TRBV6-5 to TRBJ2-3; 11 nucleotides line up with TRBD1. The CDR3 extends over 15 amino acids. Germline CDR1 is MNHEY and CDR2 is SVGAGI. With 7 bases clipped from V and 5 bases from J, the junction kept 8 bases outside the gene matches. The CDR3 reads CASTYRDRGVDTQYF. The CDR3 DNA sequence: TGTGCCAGCACCTACCGGGACAGGGGGGTAGATACGCAGTATTTT.

The chain employs TRBV27 and TRBJ2-1; 8 bases agree with TRBD2. Germline-derived CDR1 and CDR2 are MNHEY and SMNVEV (reference sequence). The CDR3 has 20 amino acids. V lost 0 bases, J lost 0 bases, and 13 bases stayed unmatched. CDR3 coding DNA: TGTGCCAGCAGTTTATCGTTTTTAGCGGGGCCCTGGAGCTCCTACAATGAGCAGTTCTTC. Translating gives CASSLSFLAGPWSSYNEQFF.

As DNA, the CDR3 is TGCGCCAGCAGCACACCGGGGGCGGGAGAGACCCAGTACTTC. Amino acid sequence: CASSTPGAGETQYF. The chain has TRBV5-1 and TRBJ2-5; D may match TRBD1 or TRBD2 (6 bases each). V was clipped by 4 bases and J by 4 bases, with 14 bases between them. Germline CDR1 SGHRS, CDR2 YFSETQ. The CDR3 loop spans 14 amino acids.

The CDR3 DNA sequence: TGTGCCAGCAGCCCAATGACGAGCACTAATGAAAAACTGTTTTTT. Translating gives CASSPMTSTNEKLFF. V is TRBV7-6 and J is TRBJ1-4; D unresolved. The CDR3 extends over 15 amino acids. The germline V and J ends were trimmed by 5 bases and 2 bases, with 12 bases remaining between them. The V gene's germline CDR1 is SGHVS and CDR2 FNYEAQ.